This T cell receptor (beta chain) was identified in a study of long-term antiretroviral therapy in people with HIV. An immunoSEQ assay, version v3.0, was performed at survey level. TCRdb's table, derived via immunoSEQ multiplex PCR, lists solely in-frame clones and lacks some. The table includes approximately 32,000 clones, roughly four fifths detected once. The clonotype was recovered from a man between 18 and 35 years old with HIV. The starting material was unsorted PBMCs, obtained 0.3 years after starting antiretroviral therapy.

The CDR3 loop reads CASSIRTGLEAFF. The CDR3, as DNA: TGTGCCAGTAGCATCCGGACAGGACTTGAAGCTTTCTTT. V and J are TRBV19 and TRBJ1-1; 7 bases fit TRBD1. V shed 6 bases, J shed 7 bases, and the junction held 8 bases outside the gene matches. Germline V CDR1 and CDR2: LNHDA, SQIVND (reference sequence). The CDR3 loop spans 13 amino acids. Drawing the rest from reference TRBV19 and TRBJ1-1, the complete variable domain is DGGITQSPKYLFRKEGQNVTLSCEQNLNHDAMYWYRQDPGQGLRLIYYSQIVNDFQKGDIAEGYSVSREKKESFPLTVTSAQKNPTAFYLCASSIRTGLEAFFGQGTRLTVV.